The T cell receptor beta chain described here comes from a study of T-cell memory formation after mild COVID-19. About this clonotype itself: Its antigen remains unknown.

TCRdb used MiXCR to reprocess the 5' RACE reads, holding one entry per CDR3 protein. Of approximately 180,000 distinct CDR3 sequences detected, about a sixth appear once; the ten largest clones hold 2% to 2.5%. The V segment lost 2 bases and the J segment 5 bases; nucleotides outside the gene matches: 8. Germline V gene data show CDR1 as SGHRS and CDR2 as YFSETQ. This CDR3 has 15 amino acids. General study results and limits: Mainly in CM and EM were contracting CD4+ clones; CD8+ were in EMRA.

The material sequenced was PBMCs or a T cell subset sorted from them (not recorded which). The gene calls are TRBV5-1 and TRBJ1-1, with 8 bases matching TRBD1. The receptor comes from an adult woman who had mild COVID-19 (a few samples of this study predate the infection). Cell type and time point are not known. CDR3 loop: CASSFHGQGGTEAFF. CDR3 nucleotide sequence: TGCGCCAGCAGCTTCCATGGACAGGGCGGGACTGAAGCTTTCTTT.